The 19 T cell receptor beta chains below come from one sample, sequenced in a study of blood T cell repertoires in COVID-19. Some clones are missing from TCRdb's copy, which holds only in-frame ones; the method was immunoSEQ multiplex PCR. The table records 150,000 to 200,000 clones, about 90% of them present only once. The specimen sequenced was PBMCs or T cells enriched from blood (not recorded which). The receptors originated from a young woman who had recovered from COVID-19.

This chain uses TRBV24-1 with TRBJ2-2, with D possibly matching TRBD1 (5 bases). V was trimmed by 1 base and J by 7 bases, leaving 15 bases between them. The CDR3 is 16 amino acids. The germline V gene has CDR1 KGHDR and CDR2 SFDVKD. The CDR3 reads CATSDLGRGAVGELFF. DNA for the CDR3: TGTGCCACCAGTGATTTAGGAAGGGGCGCGGTCGGGGAGCTGTTTTTT.

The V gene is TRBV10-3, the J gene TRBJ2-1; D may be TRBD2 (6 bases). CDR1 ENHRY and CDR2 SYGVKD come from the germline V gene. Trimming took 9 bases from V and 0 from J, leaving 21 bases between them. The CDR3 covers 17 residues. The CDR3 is CAIQVQSGQSSYNEQFF. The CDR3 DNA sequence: TGTGCCATACAAGTTCAGAGCGGGCAGAGCTCCTACAATGAGCAGTTCTTC.

CDR3 nucleotides: TGCGCCAGCAGCCAAGAAGGTGGGGCTAGCGGGAGCACTAGCACAGATACGCAGTATTTT. Amino acids: CASSQEGGASGSTSTDTQYF. This rearrangement joins TRBV4-1 to TRBJ2-3; 10 bases are shared with TRBD2. The CDR3 has 20 residues. Germline V gene lookup returns CDR1 MGHRA and CDR2 YSYEKL. Trimming took 0 bases from V and 0 from J; bases not matched to a gene: 12.

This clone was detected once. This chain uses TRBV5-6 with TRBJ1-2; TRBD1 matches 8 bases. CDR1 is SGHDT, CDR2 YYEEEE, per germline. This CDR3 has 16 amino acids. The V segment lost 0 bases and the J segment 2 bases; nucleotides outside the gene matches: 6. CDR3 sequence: CASSLVGSGGNYGYTF. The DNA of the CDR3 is TGTGCCAGCAGCTTGGTAGGGTCAGGGGGCAACTATGGCTACACCTTC. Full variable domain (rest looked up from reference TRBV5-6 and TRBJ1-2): DAGVTQSPTHLIKTRGQQVTLRCSPKSGHDTVSWYQQALGQGPQFIFQYYEEEERQRGNFPDRFSGHQFPNYSSELNVNALLLGDSALYLCASSLVGSGGNYGYTFGSGTRLTVV.

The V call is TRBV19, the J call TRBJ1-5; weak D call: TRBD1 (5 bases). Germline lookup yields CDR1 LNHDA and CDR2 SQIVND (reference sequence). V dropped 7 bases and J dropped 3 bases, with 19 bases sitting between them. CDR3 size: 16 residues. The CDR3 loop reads CASTLSPQGTNQPQHF. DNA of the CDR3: TGTGCCAGTACCCTTTCGCCCCAGGGCACCAATCAGCCCCAGCATTTT.

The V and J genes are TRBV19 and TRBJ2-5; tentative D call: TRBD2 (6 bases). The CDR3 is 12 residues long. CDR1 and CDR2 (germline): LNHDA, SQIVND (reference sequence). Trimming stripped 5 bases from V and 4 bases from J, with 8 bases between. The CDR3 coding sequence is TGTGCCAGTAGTGGGACTGGAGAGACCCAGTACTTC. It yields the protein CASSGTGETQYF.

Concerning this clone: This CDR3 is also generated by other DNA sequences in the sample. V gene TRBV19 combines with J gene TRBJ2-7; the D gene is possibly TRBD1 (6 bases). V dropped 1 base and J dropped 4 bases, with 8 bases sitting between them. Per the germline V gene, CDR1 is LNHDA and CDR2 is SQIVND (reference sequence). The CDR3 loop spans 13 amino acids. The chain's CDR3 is CASSIVQGYEQYF. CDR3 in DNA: TGTGCCAGTAGTATAGTACAGGGATACGAGCAGTACTTC.

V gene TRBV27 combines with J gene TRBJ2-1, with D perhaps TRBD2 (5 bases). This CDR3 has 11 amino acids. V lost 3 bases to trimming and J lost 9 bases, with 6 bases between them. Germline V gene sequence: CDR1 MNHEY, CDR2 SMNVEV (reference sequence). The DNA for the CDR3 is TGTGCCAGCAGTTTCGGGATTGAGCAGTTCTTC. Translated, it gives CASSFGIEQFF.

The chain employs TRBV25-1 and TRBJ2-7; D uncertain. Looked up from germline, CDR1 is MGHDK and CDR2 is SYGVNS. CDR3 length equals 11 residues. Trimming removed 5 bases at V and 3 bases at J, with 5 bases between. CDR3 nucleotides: TGTGCCAGCAGTCTCGTCTACGAGCAGTACTTC. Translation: CASSLVYEQYF.

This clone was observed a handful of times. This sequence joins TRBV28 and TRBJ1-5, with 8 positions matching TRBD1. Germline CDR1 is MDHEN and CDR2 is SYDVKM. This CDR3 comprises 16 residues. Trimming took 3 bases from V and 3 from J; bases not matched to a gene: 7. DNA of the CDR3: TGTGCCAGCAGTTTTTCTGACAGGGGTTTCAATCAGCCCCAGCATTTT. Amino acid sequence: CASSFSDRGFNQPQHF.

CDR3 loop: CASSPNEGRASGSPDTQYF. In DNA form, the CDR3 reads TGCGCCAGCAGCCCAAATGAAGGTAGGGCTAGCGGGAGCCCAGATACGCAGTATTTT. The chain joins TRBV4-1 to TRBJ2-3, with TRBD2 matching over 10 bases. Germline trimming cut 4 bases from V and 4 bases from J; bases unmatched to any gene: 17. Germline CDR1 reads MGHRA; CDR2 reads YSYEKL. The CDR3 extends over 19 amino acids.

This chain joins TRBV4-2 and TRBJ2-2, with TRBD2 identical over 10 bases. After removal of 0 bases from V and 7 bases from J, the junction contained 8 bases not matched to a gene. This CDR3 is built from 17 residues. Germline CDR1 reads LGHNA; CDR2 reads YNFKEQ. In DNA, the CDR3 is TGTGCCAGCAGCCAAGAAGGACTAGCGGTTGAGGGCGGGGAGCTGTTTTTT. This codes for CASSQEGLAVEGGELFF.

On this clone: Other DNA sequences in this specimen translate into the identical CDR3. The CDR3 reads CASSLDLGGNQPQHF. Here the CDR3 DNA reads TGTGCCAGCAGCTTAGATCTCGGAGGCAATCAGCCCCAGCATTTT. The chain links TRBV11-2 to TRBJ1-5; unclear D gene. The CDR3 covers 15 residues. CDR1 is SGHAT, CDR2 FQNNGV, per germline. V shed 0 bases and J shed 2 bases, with 8 bases lying between them.

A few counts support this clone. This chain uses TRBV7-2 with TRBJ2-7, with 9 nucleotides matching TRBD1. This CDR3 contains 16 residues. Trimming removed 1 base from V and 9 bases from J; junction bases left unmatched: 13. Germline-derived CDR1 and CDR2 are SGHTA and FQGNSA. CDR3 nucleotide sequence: TGTGCCAGCAGCTTAGTACCGGGACAGGGTAAACATGTGCAGTACTTC. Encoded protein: CASSLVPGQGKHVQYF.

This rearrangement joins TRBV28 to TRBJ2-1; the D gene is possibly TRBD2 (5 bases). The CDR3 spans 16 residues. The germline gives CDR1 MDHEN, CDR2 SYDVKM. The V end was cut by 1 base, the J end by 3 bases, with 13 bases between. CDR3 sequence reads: CASSLLGPGVYNEQFF. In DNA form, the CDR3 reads TGTGCCAGCAGTTTATTGGGCCCCGGGGTCTACAATGAGCAGTTCTTC.

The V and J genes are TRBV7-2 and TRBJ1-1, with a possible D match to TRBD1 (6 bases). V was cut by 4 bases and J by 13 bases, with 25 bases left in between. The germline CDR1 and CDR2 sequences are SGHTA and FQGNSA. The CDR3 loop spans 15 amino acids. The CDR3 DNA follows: TGTGCCAGCAGCTCAGCCACAGGGTCCCCCAAAAGGGATTTCTTT. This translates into CASSSATGSPKRDFF.

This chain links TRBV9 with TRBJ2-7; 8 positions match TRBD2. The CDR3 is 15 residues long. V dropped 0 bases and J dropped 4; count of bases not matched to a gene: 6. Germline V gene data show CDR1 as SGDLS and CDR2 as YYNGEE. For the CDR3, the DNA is TGTGCCAGCAGCGTAGGAAGTAGCGGGAAGTACGAGCAGTACTTC. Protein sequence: CASSVGSSGKYEQYF.

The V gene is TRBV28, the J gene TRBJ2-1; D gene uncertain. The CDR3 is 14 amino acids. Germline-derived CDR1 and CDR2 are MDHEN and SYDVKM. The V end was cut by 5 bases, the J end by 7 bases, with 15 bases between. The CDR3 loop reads CASSLRQAGNEQFF. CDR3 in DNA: TGTGCCAGCAGTCTCCGCCAGGCTGGTAATGAGCAGTTCTTC.

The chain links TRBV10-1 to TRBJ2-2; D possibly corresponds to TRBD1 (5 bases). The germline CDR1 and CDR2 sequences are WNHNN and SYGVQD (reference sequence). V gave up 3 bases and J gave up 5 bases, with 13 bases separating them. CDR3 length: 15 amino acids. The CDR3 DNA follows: TGCGCCAGCAGTGACCAAGCAGGGCAAACCGGGGAGCTGTTTTTT. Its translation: CASSDQAGQTGELFF.